The clone carrying this T cell receptor (beta chain) turned up a few times. The target antigen is unknown. Clones were read by immunoSEQ multiplex PCR, and TCRdb kept only the in-frame ones, dropping some. The sample lists under 85,000 clones, around 82% seen once, with roughly 5.4% in the top ten. This sample is drawn from a study of OX40 agonist ivuxolimab in advanced cancers. V lost 4 bases to trimming and J lost 3 bases, with 16 bases between them. CDR1 and CDR2 from the germline V gene are MGHRA and YSYEKL. The CDR3 is 16 residues long. Study-level points and caveats: Patients who responded partially at 0.1-3.0 mg/kg showed clonal expansion ranking among the lowest.

Sequences were derived from CD4+ or CD8+ T cells sorted from blood, sampled in a trial of the OX40 agonist ivuxolimab. The receptor was isolated from an adult with an advanced solid tumor such as melanoma, head and neck, liver or kidney cancer. The chain employs TRBV4-1 and TRBJ1-5; possible D gene TRBD1, 5 bases. The DNA for the CDR3 is TGCGCCAGCAGCCTTAAAGGAGGGGACCTCAATCAGCCCCAGCATTTT. Residues: CASSLKGGDLNQPQHF.